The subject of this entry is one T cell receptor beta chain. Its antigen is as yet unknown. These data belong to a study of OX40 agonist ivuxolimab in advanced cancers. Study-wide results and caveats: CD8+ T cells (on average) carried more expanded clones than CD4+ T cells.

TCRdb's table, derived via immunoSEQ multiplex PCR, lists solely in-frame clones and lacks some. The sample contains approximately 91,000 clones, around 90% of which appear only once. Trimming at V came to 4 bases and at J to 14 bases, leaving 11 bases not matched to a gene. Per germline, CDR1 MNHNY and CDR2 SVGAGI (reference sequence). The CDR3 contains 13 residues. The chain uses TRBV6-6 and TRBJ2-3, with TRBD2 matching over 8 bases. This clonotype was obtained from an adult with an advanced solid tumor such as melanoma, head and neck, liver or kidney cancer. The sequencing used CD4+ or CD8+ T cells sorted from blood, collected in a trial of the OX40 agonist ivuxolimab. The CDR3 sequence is CASSSADAGGRYF. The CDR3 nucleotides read TGTGCCAGCAGTTCAGCGGACGCGGGAGGTCGGTATTTT.